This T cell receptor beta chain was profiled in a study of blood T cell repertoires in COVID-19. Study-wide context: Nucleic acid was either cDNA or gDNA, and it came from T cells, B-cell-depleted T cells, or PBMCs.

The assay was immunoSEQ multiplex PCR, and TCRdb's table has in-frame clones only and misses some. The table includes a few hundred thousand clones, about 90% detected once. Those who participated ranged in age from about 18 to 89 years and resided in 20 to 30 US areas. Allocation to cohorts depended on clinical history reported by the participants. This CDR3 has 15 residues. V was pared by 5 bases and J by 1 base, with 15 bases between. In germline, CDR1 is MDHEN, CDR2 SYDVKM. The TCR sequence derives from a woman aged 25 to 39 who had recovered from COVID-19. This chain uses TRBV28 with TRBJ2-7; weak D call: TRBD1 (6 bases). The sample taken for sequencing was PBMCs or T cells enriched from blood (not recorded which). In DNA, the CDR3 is TGTGCCAGCAGTCCGGACAGCTCAATTTCCTACGAGCAGTACTTC. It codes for CASSPDSSISYEQYF. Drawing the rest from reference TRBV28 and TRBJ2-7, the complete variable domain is DVKVTQSSRYLVKRTGEKVFLECVQDMDHENMFWYRQDPGLGLRLIYFSYDVKMKEKGDIPEGYSVSREKKERFSLILESASTNQTSMYLCASSPDSSISYEQYFGPGTRLTVT.